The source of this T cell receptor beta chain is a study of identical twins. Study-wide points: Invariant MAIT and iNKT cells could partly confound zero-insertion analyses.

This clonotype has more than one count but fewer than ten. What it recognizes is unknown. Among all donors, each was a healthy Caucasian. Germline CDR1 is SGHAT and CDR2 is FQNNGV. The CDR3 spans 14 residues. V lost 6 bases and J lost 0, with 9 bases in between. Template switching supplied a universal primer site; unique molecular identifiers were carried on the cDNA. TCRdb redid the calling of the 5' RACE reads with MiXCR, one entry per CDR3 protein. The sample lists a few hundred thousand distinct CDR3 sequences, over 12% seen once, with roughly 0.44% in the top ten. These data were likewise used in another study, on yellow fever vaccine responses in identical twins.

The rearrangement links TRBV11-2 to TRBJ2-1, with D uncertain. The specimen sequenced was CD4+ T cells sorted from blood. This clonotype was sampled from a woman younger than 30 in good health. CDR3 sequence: CASSNLYSYNEQFF. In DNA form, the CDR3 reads TGTGCCAGCAGTAATCTATACTCCTACAATGAGCAGTTCTTC.